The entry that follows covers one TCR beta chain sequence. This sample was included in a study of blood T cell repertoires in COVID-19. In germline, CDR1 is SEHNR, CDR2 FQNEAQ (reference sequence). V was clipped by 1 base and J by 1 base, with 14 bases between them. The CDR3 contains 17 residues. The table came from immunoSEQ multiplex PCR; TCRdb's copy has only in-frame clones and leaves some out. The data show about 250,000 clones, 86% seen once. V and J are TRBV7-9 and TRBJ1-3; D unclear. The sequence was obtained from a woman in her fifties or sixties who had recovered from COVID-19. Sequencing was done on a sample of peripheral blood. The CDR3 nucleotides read TGTGCCAGCAGCTTAGGCGGGCTGGGCCCTTCTGGAAACACCATATATTTT. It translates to CASSLGGLGPSGNTIYF. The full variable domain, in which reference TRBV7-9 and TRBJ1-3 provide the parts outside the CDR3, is DTGVSQNPRHKITKRGQNVTFRCDPISEHNRLYWYRQTLGQGPEFLTYFQNEAQLEKSRLLSDRFSAERPKGSFSTLEIQRTEQGDSAMYLCASSLGGLGPSGNTIYFGEGSWLTVV.